Listed below are T cell receptor beta chains from one sample, sequenced in a study of T cells after posttransplantation cyclophosphamide. The repertoire was sequenced with immunoSEQ multiplex PCR; TCRdb's copy has only in-frame clones and lacks some. The data show about 5,400 clones, none appearing only once, with about a sixth held by the ten largest. Here the sequenced sample was PBMCs, taken after allogeneic stem cell transplant with posttransplant cyclophosphamide. These TCRs come from a female patient aged 30 to 45 who received an allogeneic stem cell transplant from an unrelated donor, was CMV-positive, and had acute and chronic GVHD. Among the T cells, some may be from the graft donor. CDR3s include the opening cysteine and the closing phenylalanine or tryptophan. D genes are given only for firm matches. The size field is filled for only some rows; it gives once, few, many or a size class.

d_gene,j_gene,v_gene,abundance,CDR3aa,CDR3nt
TRBD2,TRBJ2-1,TRBV10-3,many,CAISDGGLANEQFF,TGTGCCATCAGCGATGGGGGACTAGCCAATGAGCAGTTCTTC
NA,TRBJ2-5,TRBV4-1,many,CASSPTRRETQYF,TGCGCCAGCAGTCCTACTAGGCGAGAGACCCAGTACTTC
NA,TRBJ2-3,TRBV4-2,many,CASSQDPGTDTQYF,TGTGCCAGCAGCCAAGATCCAGGCACAGATACGCAGTATTTT
TRBD2,TRBJ2-1,TRBV5-1,many,CASSLLAGAYNEQFF,TGCGCCAGCAGCTTGTTAGCGGGGGCATACAATGAGCAGTTCTTC
NA,TRBJ2-1,TRBV5-4,many,CASSLTSRGYNEQFF,TGTGCCAGCAGCTTGACTAGTAGAGGGTACAATGAGCAGTTCTTC
NA,TRBJ2-5,TRBV6-1,many,CASSEARGTQYF,TGTGCCAGCAGTGAAGCGCGGGGGACCCAGTACTTC
NA,TRBJ2-5,TRBV18,NA,CASSPLVAEGETQYF,TGTGCCAGCTCCCCCCTGGTAGCGGAGGGCGAGACCCAGTACTTC
TRBD1,TRBJ2-7,TRBV6-5,many,CASSRGQGNYEQYF,TGTGCCAGCAGCCGGGGACAGGGTAACTACGAGCAGTACTTC
NA,TRBJ2-3,TRBV29-1,few,CSVEVLRSPTDTQYF,TGCAGCGTTGAAGTCCTACGATCTCCCACAGATACGCAGTATTTT
NA,TRBJ2-5,TRBV7-9,few,CASSLNMERRETQYF,TGTGCCAGCAGCTTAAACATGGAGCGCCGAGAGACCCAGTACTTC
TRBD1,TRBJ2-7,TRBV29-1,many,CSVELGTAYEQYF,TGCAGCGTTGAATTGGGGACAGCCTACGAGCAGTACTTC
TRBD1,TRBJ2-7,TRBV7-9,many,CASSSGQPYEQYF,TGTGCCAGCAGCTCGGGACAGCCTTACGAGCAGTACTTC
NA,TRBJ1-1,TRBV9,few,CASSPWGRGTATEAFF,TGTGCCAGCAGCCCGTGGGGGAGGGGCACGGCCACTGAAGCTTTCTTT
TRBD2,TRBJ2-7,TRBV29-1,many,CSVGIAGYEQYF,TGCAGCGTTGGAATAGCGGGCTACGAGCAGTACTTC
TRBD1,TRBJ1-1,TRBV5-6,many,CASSWGAGGGNTEAFF,TGTGCCAGCAGCTGGGGCGCAGGGGGTGGGAACACTGAAGCTTTCTTT
NA,TRBJ2-1,TRBV7-3,many,CASSSYGTLNEQFF,TGTGCCAGCAGCTCGTACGGGACTCTCAATGAGCAGTTCTTC
TRBD1,TRBJ2-7,TRBV7-9,many,CASSDIPGQSKYEQYF,TGTGCCAGCAGCGATATCCCGGGACAGAGTAAATACGAGCAGTACTTC
TRBD1,TRBJ2-4,TRBV2,medium-sized,CASRPDRGGTKNIQYF,TGTGCCAGCAGACCCGACAGGGGTGGGACCAAAAACATTCAGTACTTC
TRBD2,TRBJ2-2,TRBV5-1,many,CASSPRLAGLTGELFF,TGCGCCAGCAGCCCTCGACTAGCGGGACTCACCGGGGAGCTGTTTTTT
NA,TRBJ1-2,TRBV6-5,many,CASSWAGTKGYTF,TGTGCCAGCAGTTGGGCGGGAACGAAGGGCTACACCTTC
NA,TRBJ1-3,TRBV30,many,CAWSTGTLLSGNTIYF,TGTGCCTGGAGCACCGGGACACTTCTTTCTGGAAACACCATATATTTT
NA,TRBJ1-2,TRBV10-3,many,CAISEWGVVGYTF,TGTGCCATCAGTGAGTGGGGGGTAGTCGGCTACACCTTC